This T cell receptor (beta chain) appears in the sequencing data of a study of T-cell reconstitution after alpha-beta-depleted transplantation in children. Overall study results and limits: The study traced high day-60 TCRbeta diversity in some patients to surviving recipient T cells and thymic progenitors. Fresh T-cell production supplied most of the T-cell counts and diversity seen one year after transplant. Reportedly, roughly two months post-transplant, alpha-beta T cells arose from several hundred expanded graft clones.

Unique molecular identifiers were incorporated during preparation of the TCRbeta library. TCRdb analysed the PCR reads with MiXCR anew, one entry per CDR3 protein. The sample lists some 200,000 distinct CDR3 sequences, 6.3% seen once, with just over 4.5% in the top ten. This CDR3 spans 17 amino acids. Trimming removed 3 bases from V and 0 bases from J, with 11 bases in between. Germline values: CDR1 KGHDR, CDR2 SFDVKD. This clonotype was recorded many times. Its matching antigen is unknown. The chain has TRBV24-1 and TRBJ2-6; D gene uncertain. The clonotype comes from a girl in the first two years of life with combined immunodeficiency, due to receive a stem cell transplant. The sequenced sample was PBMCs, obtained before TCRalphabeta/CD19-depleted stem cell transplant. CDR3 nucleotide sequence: TGTGCCACCAGTGATCATCCCCTTGACTCTGGGGCCAACGTCCTGACTTTC. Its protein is CATSDHPLDSGANVLTF.